The 31 T cell receptor beta chains reported below all come from one sample, sequenced in a study of CD8 T cells in ankylosing spondylitis listed by TCRdb under 2017. Paper-wide results and their limitations: A TCR beta motif of several highly homologous amino acid variants appeared characteristic of blood from ankylosing spondylitis patients.

Receptor libraries were prepared by 5' RACE. The sequencer was an Illumina HiSeq 2500. TCRdb reprocessing: public reads trimmed at Q25 with fastp, clones called with MiXCR, in-frame beta chains kept. Identical CDR3 protein sequences are pooled into one entry, listed with their most common genes and DNA. For this sample the table gives a few hundred thousand distinct CDR3 sequences, of which under 25% were detected only once. The leading ten clones occupy around 17% of the sample. Their cognate antigens are unknown. The sequenced material came from blood, either unsorted or a sorted T cell fraction (not recorded which). These receptor sequences come from a male donor with ankylosing spondylitis.

The CDR3, as DNA: TGTGCCAGCAGCGTAGCTACCCCAACTAGCGGGAGTCCCTATGAGCAGTTCTTC. Translation gives CASSVATPTSGSPYEQFF. V gene TRBV9 combines with J gene TRBJ2-1; the match to TRBD2 covers 11 bases. Germline CDR1 SGDLS, CDR2 YYNGEE. The CDR3 runs 18 residues. J lost 8 bases, V lost 0 bases, and 13 bases had no gene match.

This clonotype was counted many times. This chain uses TRBV29-1 with TRBJ2-1; D gene uncertain. Germline CDR1 SQVTM, CDR2 ANQGSEA. Trimming shortened V by 0 bases and J by 3 bases, and 9 bases separated the two germline ends. CDR3 length: 14 residues. The CDR3, as DNA: TGCAGCGTTGAAGAGGTCCAGGTCTACAATGAGCAGTTCTTC. The encoded protein is CSVEEVQVYNEQFF.

The chain has TRBV25-1 and TRBJ1-6; 7 bases are shared with TRBD1. The CDR3 extends over 13 amino acids. Germline CDR1 and CDR2: MGHDK and SYGVNS. Trimming at V came to 5 bases and at J to 11 bases, leaving 6 bases not matched to a gene. The DNA for the CDR3 is TGTGCCAGCAGTCAACAGGGGACGACACCCCTCCACTTT. It yields the protein CASSQQGTTPLHF.

This chain uses TRBV5-1 with TRBJ2-2; D remains ambiguous. Trimming removed 1 base from V and 0 bases from J, with 10 bases in between. The CDR3 has 16 residues. The germline V gene encodes CDR1 SGHRS and CDR2 YFSETQ. In nucleotides, the CDR3 is TGCGCCAGCAGCTTGATGGCAGGCACGAACACCGGGGAGCTGTTTTTT. Residues: CASSLMAGTNTGELFF.

This clonotype appeared a few times. The chain couples TRBV5-1 to TRBJ1-4; 12 bases fit TRBD1. The trim removed 3 bases at V and 3 bases at J, leaving 6 bases unmatched. The germline V gene encodes CDR1 SGHRS and CDR2 YFSETQ. This CDR3 contains 17 residues. CDR3 coding DNA: TGCGCCAGCAGCTCGCGGGACAGGGGGCCGCCTAATGAAAAACTGTTTTTT. This encodes CASSSRDRGPPNEKLFF.

This clonotype was counted only a few times. The gene calls are TRBV20-1 and TRBJ1-5; perhaps TRBD1 as D (5 bases). Per the germline V gene, CDR1 is DFQATT and CDR2 is SNEGSKA (reference sequence). This CDR3 has 15 residues. Trimming took off 1 base at V and 12 bases at J, with 22 bases between the two ends. The CDR3 DNA sequence: TGCAGTGCTAGAGCCGGGACCGATAGCCGAGGGAGCCAGCATTTT. Its translation: CSARAGTDSRGSQHF.

In its sample, this clonotype was seen a few times. The J gene is TRBJ2-1, the V gene TRBV9; 7 nucleotides align to TRBD1. This CDR3 is built from 15 residues. Germline V gene data show CDR1 as SGDLS and CDR2 as YYNGEE. The V gene end was trimmed by 0 bases and the J gene end by 3 bases; junction bases not matched to a gene: 3. CDR3: CASSVGGDSYNEQFF. As DNA, the CDR3 is TGTGCCAGCAGCGTAGGTGGGGACAGCTACAATGAGCAGTTCTTC.

A few counts support this clonotype. The chain joins TRBV6-2 or TRBV6-3 to TRBJ2-3; D remains ambiguous. Deletions cut 6 bases from V and 4 bases from J, with 14 bases between. The CDR3 sequence is 14 residues long. Looked up from germline, CDR1 is MNHEY and CDR2 is SVGEGT. CDR3 amino acids: CASSIDDFPDTQYF. CDR3 DNA sequence: TGTGCCAGCAGCATAGACGATTTCCCAGATACGCAGTATTTT.

A single count supports this clonotype. The chain carries TRBV2 and TRBJ2-1; TRBD1 might be the D (5 bases). Trimming stripped 4 bases from V and 0 bases from J, with 10 bases between. This CDR3 is 15 amino acids long. The V gene's germline CDR1 is SNHLY and CDR2 FYNNEI. CDR3 residues: CASSGTRSSYNEQFF. The CDR3 DNA sequence: TGTGCCAGCAGTGGGACACGTAGCTCCTACAATGAGCAGTTCTTC.

The chain employs TRBV11-2 and TRBJ2-1; 9 bases match TRBD2. Germline V gene data show CDR1 as SGHAT and CDR2 as FQNNGV. Trimming removed 7 bases from V and 4 bases from J; junction bases left unmatched: 2. The CDR3 totals 13 residues. The CDR3 sequence is CASTSGTYNEQFF. Written as DNA, the CDR3 is TGTGCCAGCACTAGCGGGACTTACAATGAGCAGTTCTTC.

The rearrangement joins TRBV29-1 to TRBJ2-7; 8 bases agree with TRBD1. Germline V CDR1 and CDR2: SQVTM, ANQGSEA. There are 13 residues in the CDR3. V lost 7 bases and J lost 6; bases outside the gene matches: 11. As DNA, the CDR3 is TGCAGCGGCCTCGTCTCAGGGGGCTCCGAGCAGTACTTC. This codes for CSGLVSGGSEQYF.

This clonotype has a handful of counts. The V and J genes are TRBV3-1 and TRBJ2-7; 14 bases are shared with TRBD2. With V trimmed by 4 bases and J by 3 bases, 5 bases remained unmatched. CDR3 length: 16 residues. The germline V gene encodes CDR1 LGHDT and CDR2 YNNKEL (reference sequence). The CDR3 here is CASSRAGLAGVYEQYF. The CDR3 DNA reads as TGTGCCAGCAGCCGAGCGGGACTAGCGGGAGTCTACGAGCAGTACTTC.

The chain employs TRBV5-1 and TRBJ2-3, with 9 positions matching TRBD1. Trimming removed 2 bases from V and 5 bases from J; junction bases left unmatched: 15. This CDR3 comprises 18 residues. The germline gives CDR1 SGHRS, CDR2 YFSETQ. The CDR3, as DNA: TGCGCCAGCAGCTTCCCGGGTCCCGGGACAGGGATTATAGATACGCAGTATTTT. Protein product: CASSFPGPGTGIIDTQYF.

This clonotype was seen repeatedly, ten times or more. The chain combines TRBV7-2 with TRBJ2-5, with D perhaps TRBD1 (5 bases). The CDR3 totals 16 residues. Germline lookup yields CDR1 SGHTA and CDR2 FQGNSA. Trimming took off 5 bases at V and 2 bases at J, with 18 bases between the two ends. The CDR3 spells CASSPENYRIQETQYF. CDR3 DNA: TGTGCCAGCAGCCCAGAGAACTACAGGATACAAGAGACCCAGTACTTC.

The chain uses TRBV20-1 and TRBJ2-1; the D is unclear. The CDR3 is made up of 14 amino acids. Germline loops: CDR1 DFQATT, CDR2 SNEGSKA (reference sequence). V lost 5 bases, J lost 4 bases, and 15 bases lay in between. The CDR3 is CSAHIPLGYNEQFF. The CDR3 coding sequence is TGCAGTGCTCATATTCCCTTGGGGTACAATGAGCAGTTCTTC.

This clonotype turned up a few times. The chain employs TRBV12-3 or TRBV12-4 and TRBJ1-1; 7 bases agree with TRBD1. The CDR3 has 15 amino acids. The V gene end was trimmed by 2 bases and the J gene end by 0 bases; junction bases not matched to a gene: 3. CDR3 DNA: TGTGCCAGCAGTTTATACAGGGGTCTGAACACTGAAGCTTTCTTT. It specifies CASSLYRGLNTEAFF.

This rearrangement joins TRBV5-1 to TRBJ1-4; D remains unclear. Per the germline V gene, CDR1 is SGHRS and CDR2 is YFSETQ. The CDR3 is made up of 13 amino acids. V dropped 3 bases and J dropped 8 bases, with 11 bases sitting between them. CDR3 sequence: CASSSENREKLFF. The CDR3 DNA reads TGCGCCAGCAGCTCGGAGAATCGGGAAAAACTGTTTTTT.

The V call is TRBV7-2, the J call TRBJ1-2; possible D gene TRBD1, 5 bases. The CDR3 runs to 13 residues. V was pared by 6 bases and J by 2 bases, with 10 bases between. Germline V gives CDR1 SGHTA, CDR2 FQGNSA. The CDR3 region has the DNA TGTGCCAGCAGTTACCGACAGAACTATGGCTACACCTTC. It encodes CASSYRQNYGYTF. The complete variable domain, with remaining parts taken from reference TRBV7-2 and TRBJ1-2, reads GAGVSQSPSNKVTEKGKDVELRCDPISGHTALYWYRQSLGQGLEFLIYFQGNSAPDKSGLPSDRFSAERTGGSVSTLTIQRTQQEDSAVYLCASSYRQNYGYTFGSGTRLTVV.

This clonotype showed up just a few times. The chain carries TRBV5-1 and TRBJ2-2, with no clear D. This CDR3 comprises 15 residues. Germline CDR1 and CDR2: SGHRS and YFSETQ. V dropped 2 bases and J dropped 0 bases, with 8 bases sitting between them. The CDR3: CASSFSFANTGELFF. CDR3 DNA sequence: TGCGCCAGCAGCTTTAGTTTCGCGAACACCGGGGAGCTGTTTTTT.

This clonotype was seen a handful of times. The chain employs TRBV9 and TRBJ2-2, with 8 bases that match TRBD2. The CDR3 length is 16 residues. The V segment lost 0 bases and the J segment 3 bases; nucleotides outside the gene matches: 4. Per germline, CDR1 SGDLS and CDR2 YYNGEE. CDR3 DNA sequence: TGTGCCAGCAGCGTAGGGGTCGGGAGGGACACCGGGGAGCTGTTTTTT. This encodes CASSVGVGRDTGELFF.

J is TRBJ1-5 and V is TRBV12-3 or TRBV12-4; D is unresolved. Trimming took off 1 base at V and 6 bases at J, with 10 bases between the two ends. The CDR3 runs to 14 residues. DNA for the CDR3: TGTGCCAGCAGTTTAGGCCCCTCGGGTCAGCCCCAGCATTTT. Its translation is CASSLGPSGQPQHF.

This clonotype appeared a few times. The gene calls are TRBV18 and TRBJ2-7; 7 nucleotides align to TRBD1. Germline V gene data show CDR1 as KGHSH and CDR2 as LQKENI. V shed 5 bases, J shed 5 bases, and the junction held 12 bases outside the gene matches. This CDR3 has 15 amino acids. The CDR3 DNA follows: TGTGCCAGCTCAACTTACGCCCTGACAGGGAACGAGCAGTACTTC. Translated: CASSTYALTGNEQYF.

The CDR3 bases are TGTGCCAGTAGTATAGATCCGGACACCTCCTACGAGCAGTACTTC. The encoded protein is CASSIDPDTSYEQYF. The chain uses TRBV19 and TRBJ2-7, with a weak D call TRBD1 (5 bases). There are 15 residues in the CDR3. Germline CDR1 and CDR2: LNHDA and SQIVND (reference sequence). Trimming left V 0 bases short and J 0 bases short, with 9 bases between.

CDR3 sequence: CASSFGDTGELFF. CDR3 nucleotides: TGTGCCAGCAGTTTTGGGGACACCGGGGAGCTGTTTTTT. V gene TRBV27 combines with J gene TRBJ2-2; D is undetermined. From germline, CDR1 is MNHEY and CDR2 SMNVEV (reference sequence). The germline V and J ends were trimmed by 3 bases and 3 bases, with 5 bases remaining between them. The CDR3 spans 13 residues.

The chain has TRBV2 and TRBJ2-1; the match to TRBD2 covers 11 bases. Germline CDR1 reads SNHLY; CDR2 reads FYNNEI. The V and J ends lost 7 bases and 9 bases, in that order; junction bases with no gene match: 11. The CDR3 extends over 15 amino acids. The CDR3: CASTLLAGVRVEQFF. In nucleotides, the CDR3 is TGTGCCAGCACCTTACTAGCGGGAGTTCGGGTTGAGCAGTTCTTC.

The rearrangement uses TRBV20-1 and TRBJ2-7; no reliable D call. The CDR3 contains 14 residues. CDR1 DFQATT and CDR2 SNEGSKA come from the germline V gene (reference sequence). Deletions cut 3 bases from V and 5 bases from J, with 17 bases between. The CDR3 DNA sequence: TGCAGTGCTAGCTCTACTCGACGCCTTGACGAGCAGTACTTC. This sequence encodes CSASSTRRLDEQYF.

This clonotype was recorded a few times. The chain uses TRBV5-1 and TRBJ1-6; 7 bases are a match to TRBD1. The CDR3 consists of 15 residues. Germline V gene sequence: CDR1 SGHRS, CDR2 YFSETQ. The J segment lost 5 bases and the V segment lost 2 bases, leaving 4 bases of the junction unmatched. The chain's CDR3 is CASSLDRADNSPLHF. CDR3 bases: TGCGCCAGCAGCTTAGACAGGGCCGATAATTCACCCCTCCACTTT.

This clonotype has a handful of counts. V and J are TRBV6-1 and TRBJ2-7; D is unclear. Germline CDR1 reads MNHNS; CDR2 reads SASEGT. The CDR3 totals 14 residues. V was trimmed by 6 bases and J by 3 bases, leaving 15 bases between them. The CDR3 bases are TGTGCCAGCAGCCGCCAAGGGTCGGGCTACGAGCAGTACTTC. Amino acids: CASSRQGSGYEQYF.

V and J are TRBV30 and TRBJ1-1; D remains ambiguous. CDR3 length: 15 amino acids. Trimming stripped 0 bases from V and 0 bases from J, with 11 bases between. Germline lookup yields CDR1 GTSNPN and CDR2 SVGIG (reference sequence). The CDR3: CAWSVSLNLNTEAFF. The CDR3 DNA is TGTGCCTGGAGTGTCTCTCTCAACTTGAACACTGAAGCTTTCTTT.

The chain links TRBV7-9 to TRBJ1-5; TRBD1 might be the D (6 bases). The length of the CDR3 is 13 residues. Germline assignment: CDR1 SEHNR and CDR2 FQNEAQ (reference sequence). The germline V and J ends were trimmed by 6 bases and 7 bases, with 13 bases remaining between them. The CDR3 DNA follows: TGTGCCAGCAGTGGGGGGGCATGGCAGCCCCAGCATTTT. It translates to CASSGGAWQPQHF.

This clonotype occurred a few times. This chain joins TRBV25-1 and TRBJ2-6; D not resolved. The CDR3 sequence is 13 residues long. V was clipped by 4 bases and J by 8 bases, with 9 bases between them. In germline, CDR1 is MGHDK, CDR2 SYGVNS. Here the CDR3 DNA reads TGTGCCAGCAGTGTCCCCGGTCCCAACGTCCTGACTTTC. It encodes CASSVPGPNVLTF.